These 12 T cell receptor beta chains share one sample of origin, sequenced in a study of a mutant IDH1 vaccine in newly diagnosed glioma. Data came from immunoSEQ multiplex PCR; TCRdb stores just in-frame clones and leaves some out. The sample comprises 50,000 to 60,000 clones, roughly 80% of which are singletons, and around 6.2% rests with the top ten. Antigen specificity for these receptors is unknown. Time point described: week 23, last vaccination. Each vaccine dose was 300 ug of mutant IDH1 20-mer peptide, with topical imiquimod. Sequenced material: PBMCs, taken from a glioma patient whose treatment included an IDH1 peptide vaccine. Receptor source: a man aged 40-50 years with glioma.

V usage is TRBV5-4 and J usage is TRBJ2-5; 7 nucleotides line up with TRBD1. Germline loops: CDR1 SGHNT, CDR2 YYREEE (reference sequence). CDR3 length: 14 residues. After removal of 2 bases from V and 5 bases from J, the junction contained 6 bases not matched to a gene. This chain's CDR3 is CASSFGQVLETQYF. The CDR3 DNA reads TGTGCCAGCAGCTTCGGACAGGTCTTGGAGACCCAGTACTTC.

This clone was seen just once. The V and J genes are TRBV18 and TRBJ1-3; possibly TRBD1 for D (5 bases). The CDR3 runs to 15 residues. Germline V lookup: CDR1 KGHSH, CDR2 LQKENI. The V and J ends lost 2 bases and 2 bases respectively, with 10 bases between them. The CDR3 is CASSPDSPAGNTIYF. DNA for the CDR3: TGTGCCAGCTCACCAGACAGCCCCGCTGGAAACACCATATATTTT. The full variable domain, completed using reference TRBV18 and TRBJ1-3, is NAGVMQNPRHLVRRRGQEARLRCSPMKGHSHVYWYRQLPEEGLKFMVYLQKENIIDESGMPKERFSAEFPKEGPSILRIQQVVRGDSAAYFCASSPDSPAGNTIYFGEGSWLTVV.

This chain joins TRBV5-1 and TRBJ1-1; 10 bases map to TRBD1. V lost 7 bases, J lost 13 bases, and 10 bases stayed unmatched. This CDR3 has 12 amino acids. In germline, CDR1 is SGHRS, CDR2 YFSETQ. The CDR3: CASQQDRGRIFF. In DNA form, the CDR3 reads TGCGCCAGCCAACAAGACAGGGGGCGCATTTTCTTT.

The gene calls are TRBV5-1 and TRBJ2-5; D ambiguous. V was clipped by 2 bases and J by 1 base, with 12 bases between them. The CDR3 contains 15 residues. CDR1 and CDR2 (germline): SGHRS, YFSETQ. The DNA for the CDR3 is TGCGCCAGCAGCTTCTCGAGACACCTCCAAGAGACCCAGTACTTC. Protein product: CASSFSRHLQETQYF. Full variable domain (missing parts from reference TRBV5-1 and TRBJ2-5): KAGVTQTPRYLIKTRGQQVTLSCSPISGHRSVSWYQQTPGQGLQFLFEYFSETQRNKGNFPGRFSGRQFSNSRSEMNVSTLELGDSALYLCASSFSRHLQETQYFGPGTRLLVL.

The V and J genes are TRBV2 and TRBJ1-4; maybe TRBD1 (5 bases). This CDR3 region has 15 residues. With 6 bases removed from V and 0 bases from J, the gap between germline ends came to 11 bases. CDR1 is SNHLY and CDR2 is FYNNEI in the germline V gene. The CDR3 sequence is CASRTEGTTNEKLFF. The CDR3, as DNA: TGTGCCAGCAGGACCGAGGGGACAACTAATGAAAAACTGTTTTTT.

The chain combines TRBV10-3 with TRBJ1-5; 7 nucleotides match TRBD1. This CDR3 spans 14 amino acids. Looked up from germline, CDR1 is ENHRY and CDR2 is SYGVKD. V lost 5 bases and J lost 3; bases outside the gene matches: 4. The CDR3: CAISSGTVNQPQHF. The CDR3 coding sequence is TGTGCCATCAGTTCCGGGACAGTCAATCAGCCCCAGCATTTT.

This clone has a handful of counts. V is TRBV30 and J is TRBJ1-3; D perhaps matches TRBD1 (6 bases). V dropped 1 base and J dropped 0 bases, with 10 bases sitting between them. The germline CDR1 and CDR2 sequences are GTSNPN and SVGIG (reference sequence). The CDR3 runs 15 residues. CDR3 nucleotide sequence: TGTGCCTGGAGTGGACAGGCGATCTCTGGAAACACCATATATTTT. Protein sequence: CAWSGQAISGNTIYF.

The V call is TRBV18, the J call TRBJ1-1; D uncertain. The CDR3 sequence is 14 residues long. V was pared by 2 bases and J by 1 base, with 8 bases between. The germline V gene encodes CDR1 KGHSH and CDR2 LQKENI. This chain's CDR3 is CASSPSRQNTEAFF. Written as DNA, the CDR3 is TGTGCCAGCTCACCATCCCGGCAGAACACTGAAGCTTTCTTT.

This chain uses TRBV10-2 with TRBJ1-4; TRBD1 aligns across 7 bases. This CDR3 is 15 amino acids long. The junction had 3 bases not matched to a gene; V was cut back by 0 bases and J by 5 bases. The germline CDR1 and CDR2 sequences are WSHSY and SAAADI. As DNA, the CDR3 is TGCGCCAGCAGTGAGTCAGGGGGCGCCAATGAAAAACTGTTTTTT. It is translated as CASSESGGANEKLFF.

This sequence joins TRBV4-2 and TRBJ1-2, with 8 positions matching TRBD1. Trimming removed 6 bases from V and 6 bases from J; junction bases left unmatched: 12. The CDR3 runs to 15 residues. CDR1 and CDR2 from the germline V gene are LGHNA and YNFKEQ. CDR3 DNA sequence: TGTGCCAGCAGAGGAGTCGACAGGGGAGGGGATGGCTACACCTTC. This translates into CASRGVDRGGDGYTF.

The sample holds one count of this clone. The genes are TRBV13 and TRBJ1-5; TRBD1 matches 9 bases. Germline lookup yields CDR1 PRHDT and CDR2 FYEKMQ (reference sequence). Trimming cost V 5 bases and J 7 bases; bases outside gene matches: 9. The CDR3 runs 15 residues. CDR3 sequence reads: CASSRGTGRSQPQHF. As DNA, the CDR3 is TGTGCCAGCAGCCGGGGGACAGGGAGGTCGCAGCCCCAGCATTTT.

This sequence joins TRBV5-1 and TRBJ2-2; the D gene could be TRBD1 or TRBD2 (6 bases each). CDR3 length: 17 residues. Germline V lookup: CDR1 SGHRS, CDR2 YFSETQ. The V gene lost 0 bases and the J gene lost 3 bases, with 15 bases spanning the gap. The chain's CDR3 is CASSLGPGGMDTGELFF. CDR3 DNA sequence: TGCGCCAGCAGCTTGGGGCCCGGGGGCATGGACACCGGGGAGCTGTTTTTT. Full variable domain (missing parts from reference TRBV5-1 and TRBJ2-2): KAGVTQTPRYLIKTRGQQVTLSCSPISGHRSVSWYQQTPGQGLQFLFEYFSETQRNKGNFPGRFSGRQFSNSRSEMNVSTLELGDSALYLCASSLGPGGMDTGELFFGEGSRLTVL.